The rows below give T cell receptor beta chains drawn from one sample of a study of T cells in tuberculosis. TCRdb's copy holds only in-frame clones and misses some; the assay was immunoSEQ multiplex PCR. The repertoire includes around 26,000 clones, around 95% of them detected once, and more than 7.5% sits in the top ten. Sequences were obtained from PBMCs. The receptor set was obtained from a donor aged 10-29 years with latent tuberculosis or without tuberculosis infection. CDR3s include the opening cysteine and the closing phenylalanine or tryptophan. A D gene is named only where the DNA matches it firmly. Some rows mark clone size as missing; the rest say once, few, many or name a class of expanded clone.

V	D	size	J	DNA	CDR3
TRBV18	TRBD1	-	TRBJ1-1	TGTGCCAGCTCACCTAGACAGGGCGGCCCGGGTACTGAAGCTTTCTTT	CASSPRQGGPGTEAFF
TRBV6-6	-	-	TRBJ2-7	TGTGCCAGCAGTCACCCGGGTTCGATCTACGAGCAGTACTTC	CASSHPGSIYEQYF
TRBV6-1	-	-	TRBJ2-2	TGTGCCAGCAGGGGTAGGAGGGACGTAACCGGGGAGCTGTTTTTT	CASRGRRDVTGELFF
TRBV4-1	TRBD1	-	TRBJ1-1	TGCGCCAACAGCCAGGGGACAGGGAGCGCTGAAGCTTTCTTT	CANSQGTGSAEAFF
TRBV12-5	-	-	TRBJ1-3	TGTGCTAGTGGTTTGACTGCCTCTGGAAACACCATATATTTT	CASGLTASGNTIYF
TRBV4-1	-	-	TRBJ1-2	TGCGCCAGCAGCCAAGAGGTGAGGGGACAAACGTTCTATGGCTACACCTTC	CASSQEVRGQTFYGYTF
TRBV6-1	-	-	TRBJ1-2	TGTGCCAGCAGTGAAGCGTCAGGGCCCTATGGCTACACCTTC	CASSEASGPYGYTF
TRBV7-9	-	-	TRBJ1-2	TGTGCCAGCAGCCCTGAAGGAGATGTGGGCTATGGCTACACCTTC	CASSPEGDVGYGYTF
TRBV6-5	TRBD1	few	TRBJ1-6	TGTGCCAGCAGTTACTCACAGGGGAATTCACCCCTCCACTTT	CASSYSQGNSPLHF
TRBV29-1	TRBD1	-	TRBJ1-2	TGCAGCGTCGACAGGGGAGAGGGGCACTATGGCTACACCTTC	CSVDRGEGHYGYTF
TRBV6-4	TRBD2	-	TRBJ2-1	TGTGCCAGCAGTGACTCTAGCGGGGGGGCCAATGAGCAGTTCTTC	CASSDSSGGANEQFF
TRBV11-2	-	once	TRBJ2-5	TGTGCCAGCAGCTCCGGGTTAAAATCCCAGGGGCGTCAAGAGACCCAGTACTTC	CASSSGLKSQGRQETQYF
TRBV4-1	-	-	TRBJ1-2	TGCGCCAGCAGCCGCGTTCCGGACTATGGCTACACCTTC	CASSRVPDYGYTF
TRBV4-1	TRBD1	-	TRBJ1-2	TGCGCCAGCAGCCAGGGGACAGGGGTAGGACTTGGCTACACCTTC	CASSQGTGVGLGYTF
TRBV5-6	-	-	TRBJ2-1	TGTGCCAGCAGTAGTCCCCACCCAGGGAACAATGAGCAGTTCTTC	CASSSPHPGNNEQFF
TRBV12-2	-	-	TRBJ1-3	TGTGCAAGCGCAAAGCGGGGGTCTAAGAGAAACACCATATATTTT	CASAKRGSKRNTIYF
TRBV12-5	TRBD2	-	TRBJ2-2	TGTGCTAGTGGTTCAAGGCCGGGGGGTGTAACCGGGGAGCTGTTTTTT	CASGSRPGGVTGELFF
TRBV2	-	-	TRBJ2-2	TGTGCCAGCAGTGGGGGCAGGGCGAACACCGGGGAGCTGTTTTTT	CASSGGRANTGELFF
TRBV19	-	once	TRBJ2-2	TGTGCCAGTAGTATTAGTTGGACATCCAGAACCGGGGAGCTGTTTTTT	CASSISWTSRTGELFF
TRBV29-1	TRBD1	-	TRBJ2-5	TGCAGCGTTTATGACAGGGGGCGGTTAGAGACCCAGTACTTC	CSVYDRGRLETQYF
TRBV29-1	TRBD1	-	TRBJ1-1	TGCAGCTCCAGGGAGGGACAGGGGAACACTGAAGCTTTCTTT	CSSREGQGNTEAFF
TRBV4-1	-	-	TRBJ2-5	TGCGCCAGCAGCCAAGAATTCACAGTTAGGGAGACCCAGTACTTC	CASSQEFTVRETQYF
TRBV28	-	-	TRBJ1-1	TGTGCCAGCGTCCGGGTCCCCACTGAAGCTTTCTTT	CASVRVPTEAFF
TRBV19	TRBD1	-	TRBJ1-5	TGTGCCAGTAGTATAGATGCGGGACAGGAAAGCAATCAGCCCCAGCATTTT	CASSIDAGQESNQPQHF
TRBV6-6	-	-	TRBJ2-7	TGTGCCAGCAGTTACAGGGGGTCCTCCTACGAGCAGTACTTC	CASSYRGSSYEQYF
TRBV5-6	-	-	TRBJ1-1	TGTGCCAGCAACTTGAGGGGCTGGGAAGCTTTCTTT	CASNLRGWEAFF
TRBV11-1	-	-	TRBJ2-1	TGTGCCAGCAGGCCAGGGCGGTCCTACAATGAGCAGTTCTTC	CASRPGRSYNEQFF
TRBV7-2	-	once	TRBJ1-2	TGTGCCAGCAGCTTAGGGCTCAACAGGGCTAACTATGGCTACACCTTC	CASSLGLNRANYGYTF
TRBV15	-	-	TRBJ1-6	TGTGCCACCAGCCGAGGACTGTCGGCGGATTCACCCCTCCACTTT	CATSRGLSADSPLHF
TRBV4-2	-	-	TRBJ2-7	TGTGCCAGCAGCCCTTCGCGTCTTTCCTCCCAGCAGTACTTC	CASSPSRLSSQQYF
TRBV2	TRBD1	-	TRBJ2-7	TGTGCCAGCAGTGAAGACCCGACAGGGGCCCCTCGTCGGCAGTACTTC	CASSEDPTGAPRRQYF
TRBV6-6	-	-	TRBJ1-4	TGTGCCAGCAGTTACAACTCGTATGAAAAACTGTTTTTT	CASSYNSYEKLFF
TRBV7-6	-	-	TRBJ2-3	TGTGCCAGCAGCTTGACCCTTGGGGGCGCCCTCTTCACAGATACGCAGTATTTT	CASSLTLGGALFTDTQYF
TRBV19	TRBD1	once	TRBJ2-3	TGTGCCAGTAGTATAGTTCCAGGGGGAGATACGCAGTATTTT	CASSIVPGGDTQYF
TRBV6-4	-	-	TRBJ2-5	TGTGCCAGCAGTGTATCGGTGGGGGGGACCCAGTACTTC	CASSVSVGGTQYF
TRBV6-6	-	once	TRBJ1-3	TGTGCCAGCAGATATGGACAGATCTCTGGAAACACCATATATTTT	CASRYGQISGNTIYF
TRBV4-1	TRBD1	-	TRBJ1-1	TGCGCCAGCAGCCAAGCTCCGGGACAGGCTGAAGCTTTCTTT	CASSQAPGQAEAFF
TRBV11-2	-	-	TRBJ1-6	TGTGCCAGCAGTCAAGGGGTTTCCTATAATTCACCCCTCCACTTT	CASSQGVSYNSPLHF
TRBV5-1	-	-	TRBJ2-3	TGCGCCAGCAGTGTAGGGGTAGATACGCAGTATTTT	CASSVGVDTQYF
TRBV11-2	-	-	TRBJ2-7	TGTGCCAGCAGCTTGTATGCGCTTTACGAGCAGTACTTC	CASSLYALYEQYF
TRBV6-1	-	-	TRBJ1-1	TGTGCCACCAGTATATCAGGGATCACTGAAGCTTTCTTT	CATSISGITEAFF
TRBV4-1	-	-	TRBJ1-4	TGCGCCAGCAGCCATTCTTCCACGGGGAATGAAAAACTGTTTTTT	CASSHSSTGNEKLFF
TRBV2	TRBD1	-	TRBJ1-5	TGTGCCAGCAGTGAAGGACAGGGGAGTCAGCCCCAGCATTTT	CASSEGQGSQPQHF
TRBV2	TRBD1	-	TRBJ1-4	TGTGCCAGCAGTAGGGACAGGGGGCGTACTAATGAAAAACTGTTTTTT	CASSRDRGRTNEKLFF
TRBV19	-	-	TRBJ1-1	TGTGCCAGCCTCTATTTGGGGGCGCCGAACACTGAAGCTTTCTTT	CASLYLGAPNTEAFF
TRBV6-1	-	-	TRBJ1-2	TGTGCCAGCACCCCTCGGGAAAACTATGGCTACACCTTC	CASTPRENYGYTF
TRBV4-1	-	-	TRBJ2-5	TGCGCCACCGTGGGGTTTGTAAGGGGGCAAGAGACCCAGTACTTC	CATVGFVRGQETQYF
TRBV20-1	-	-	TRBJ1-1	TGCAGTGCTAGGGGGAGCGTTCAAGCTTTCTTT	CSARGSVQAFF
TRBV27	TRBD1	-	TRBJ1-5	TGTGCCAGCAGTCTAGGGACAGGGAGTCGGAATCAGCCCCAGCATTTT	CASSLGTGSRNQPQHF
TRBV19	-	once	TRBJ1-6	TGTGCCAGTAGTATATTCTCCCTTTATAATTCACCCCTCCACTTT	CASSIFSLYNSPLHF
TRBV6-5	-	-	TRBJ1-1	TGTGCCAGCAGTTACGTGGAGGGCACTGAAGCTTTCTTT	CASSYVEGTEAFF
TRBV6-5	TRBD1	-	TRBJ2-7	TGTGCCAGCACTCGTCGCGCAGGGGGCACCTACGAGCAGTACTTC	CASTRRAGGTYEQYF
TRBV10-1	TRBD1	-	TRBJ2-2	TGCGCCAGCAGTGAACGGTCAGGGGGAATCGACGGGGAGCTGTTTTTT	CASSERSGGIDGELFF
TRBV30	TRBD1	-	TRBJ1-4	TGTGCCTGGAGTGGAGGGAAACAGGGGCTAACTAATGAAAAACTGTTTTTT	CAWSGGKQGLTNEKLFF
TRBV13	-	-	TRBJ2-1	TGTGCCAGCAGCCGTCGGGACGGGAGCTCCTACAATGAGCAGTTCTTC	CASSRRDGSSYNEQFF
TRBV7-9	-	-	TRBJ2-1	TGTGCCAGCAGCTTCCGACCGGGTGAGCAGTTCTTC	CASSFRPGEQFF
TRBV27	TRBD1	-	TRBJ2-3	TGTGCCAGCATGGGGATCCGGGACAGGGGAAGGGGCCTTACAGATACGCAGTATTTT	CASMGIRDRGRGLTDTQYF
TRBV12-5	-	-	TRBJ1-3	TGTGCTACCCGCTCTGGAAACACCATATATTTT	CATRSGNTIYF